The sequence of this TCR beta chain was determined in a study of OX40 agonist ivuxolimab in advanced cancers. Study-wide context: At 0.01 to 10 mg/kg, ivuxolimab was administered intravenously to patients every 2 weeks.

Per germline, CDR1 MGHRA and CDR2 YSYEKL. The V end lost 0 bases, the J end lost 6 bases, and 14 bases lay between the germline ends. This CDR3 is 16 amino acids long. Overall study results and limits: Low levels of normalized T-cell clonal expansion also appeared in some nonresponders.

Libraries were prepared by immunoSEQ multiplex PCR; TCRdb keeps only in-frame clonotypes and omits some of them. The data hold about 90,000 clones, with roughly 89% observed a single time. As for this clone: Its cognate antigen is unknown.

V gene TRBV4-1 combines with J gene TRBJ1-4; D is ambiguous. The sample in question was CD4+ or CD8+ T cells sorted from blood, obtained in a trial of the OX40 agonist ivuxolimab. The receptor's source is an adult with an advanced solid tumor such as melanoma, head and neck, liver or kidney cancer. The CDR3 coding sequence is TGCGCCAGCAGCCAAGATTCCTACCTAGGTGATGAAAAACTGTTTTTT. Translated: CASSQDSYLGDEKLFF.